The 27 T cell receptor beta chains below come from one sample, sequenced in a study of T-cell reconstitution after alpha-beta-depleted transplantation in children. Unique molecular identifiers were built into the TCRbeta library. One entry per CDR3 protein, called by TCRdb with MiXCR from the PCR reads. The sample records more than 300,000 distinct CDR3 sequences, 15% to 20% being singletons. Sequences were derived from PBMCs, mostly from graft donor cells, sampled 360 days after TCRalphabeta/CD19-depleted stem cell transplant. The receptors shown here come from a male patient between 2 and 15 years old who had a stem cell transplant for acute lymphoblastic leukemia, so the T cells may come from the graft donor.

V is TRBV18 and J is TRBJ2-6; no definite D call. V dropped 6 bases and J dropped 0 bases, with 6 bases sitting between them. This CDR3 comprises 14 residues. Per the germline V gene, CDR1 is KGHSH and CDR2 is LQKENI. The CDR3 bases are TGTGCCAGCTCCCCGGACTCTGGGGCCAACGTCCTGACTTTC. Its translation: CASSPDSGANVLTF.

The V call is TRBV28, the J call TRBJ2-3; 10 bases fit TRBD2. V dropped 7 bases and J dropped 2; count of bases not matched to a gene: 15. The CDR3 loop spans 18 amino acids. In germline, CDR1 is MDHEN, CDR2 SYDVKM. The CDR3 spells CASISGLAGDAFTDTQYF. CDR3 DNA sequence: TGTGCCAGCATTTCAGGTCTAGCGGGAGACGCGTTCACAGATACGCAGTATTTT.

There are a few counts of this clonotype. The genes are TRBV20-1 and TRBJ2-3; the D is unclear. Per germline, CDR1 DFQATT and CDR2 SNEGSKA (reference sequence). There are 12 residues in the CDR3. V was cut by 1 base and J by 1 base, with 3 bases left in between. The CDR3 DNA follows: TGCAGTGCTAGAGCGGGCACAGATACGCAGTATTTT. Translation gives CSARAGTDTQYF.

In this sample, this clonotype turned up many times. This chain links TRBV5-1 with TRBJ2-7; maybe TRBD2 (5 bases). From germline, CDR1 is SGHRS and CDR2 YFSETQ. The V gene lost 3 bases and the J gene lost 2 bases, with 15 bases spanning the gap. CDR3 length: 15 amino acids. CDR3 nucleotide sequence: TGCGCCAGCAGCTCGGACGGGAAGATCCCCTACGAGCAGTACTTC. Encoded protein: CASSSDGKIPYEQYF.

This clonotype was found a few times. CDR3 sequence reads: CASSQQFLTGRYGYTF. The CDR3 DNA reads as TGTGCCAGCAGCCAACAATTTCTCACAGGGCGCTATGGCTACACCTTC. The chain is built from TRBV4-2 and TRBJ1-2; maybe TRBD1 (6 bases). This CDR3 region has 16 residues. Germline V lookup: CDR1 LGHNA, CDR2 YNFKEQ. The V end was cut by 2 bases, the J end by 4 bases, with 17 bases between.

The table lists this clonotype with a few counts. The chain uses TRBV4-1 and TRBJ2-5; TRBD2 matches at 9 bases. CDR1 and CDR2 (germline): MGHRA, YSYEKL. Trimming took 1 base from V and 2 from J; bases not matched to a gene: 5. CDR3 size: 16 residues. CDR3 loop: CASSQVAGVPQETQYF. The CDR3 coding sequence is TGCGCCAGCAGCCAAGTAGCGGGAGTCCCTCAAGAGACCCAGTACTTC.

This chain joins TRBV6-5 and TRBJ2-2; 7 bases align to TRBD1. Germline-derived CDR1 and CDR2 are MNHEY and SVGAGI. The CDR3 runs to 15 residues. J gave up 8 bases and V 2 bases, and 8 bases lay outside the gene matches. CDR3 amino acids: CASSYGDSWWGELFF. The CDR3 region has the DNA TGTGCCAGCAGTTACGGGGACAGTTGGTGGGGGGAGCTGTTTTTT.

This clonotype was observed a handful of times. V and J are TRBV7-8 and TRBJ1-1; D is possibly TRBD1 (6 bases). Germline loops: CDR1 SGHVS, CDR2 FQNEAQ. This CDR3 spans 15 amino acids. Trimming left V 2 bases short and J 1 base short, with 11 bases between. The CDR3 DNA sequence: TGTGCCAGCAGCTTAATAGCAGGGGCGAACACTGAAGCTTTCTTT. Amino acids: CASSLIAGANTEAFF.

Here the CDR3 DNA reads TGTGCCACTTCAGCCCGGACAGTCGGTGAGCAGTTCTTC. Amino acids: CATSARTVGEQFF. The V call is TRBV24-1, the J call TRBJ2-1; D is perhaps TRBD1 (6 bases). Germline assignment: CDR1 KGHDR and CDR2 SFDVKD. The ends were cut back, 10 bases at V and 9 bases at J, with 18 bases in the middle. CDR3 length: 13 residues.

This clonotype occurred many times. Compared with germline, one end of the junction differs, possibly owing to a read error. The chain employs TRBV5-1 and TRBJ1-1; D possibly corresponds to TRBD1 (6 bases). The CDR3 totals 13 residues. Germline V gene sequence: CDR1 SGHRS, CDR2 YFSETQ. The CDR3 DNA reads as TGTGCCAGCAGTTTAGGGGGGAACACTGAAGCTTTCTTT. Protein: CASSLGGNTEAFF.

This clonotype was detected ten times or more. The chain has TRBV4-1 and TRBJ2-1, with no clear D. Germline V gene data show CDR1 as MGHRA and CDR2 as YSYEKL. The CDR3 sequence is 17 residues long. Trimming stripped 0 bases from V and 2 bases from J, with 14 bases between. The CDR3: CASSQEEAVRPYNEQFF. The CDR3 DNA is TGCGCCAGCAGCCAAGAAGAGGCAGTGAGACCCTACAATGAGCAGTTCTTC.

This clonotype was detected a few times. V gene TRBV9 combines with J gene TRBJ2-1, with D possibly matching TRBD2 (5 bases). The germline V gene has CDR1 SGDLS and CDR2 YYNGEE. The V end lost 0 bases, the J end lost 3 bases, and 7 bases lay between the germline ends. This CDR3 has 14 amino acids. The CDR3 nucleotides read TGTGCCAGCAGCGTAGGGACTGGCTACAATGAGCAGTTCTTC. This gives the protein CASSVGTGYNEQFF.

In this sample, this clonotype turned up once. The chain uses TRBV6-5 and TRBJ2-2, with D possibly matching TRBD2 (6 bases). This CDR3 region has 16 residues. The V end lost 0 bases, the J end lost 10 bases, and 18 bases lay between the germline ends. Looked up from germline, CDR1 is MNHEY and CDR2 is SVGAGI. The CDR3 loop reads CASSYSGGTRFVELFF. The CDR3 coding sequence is TGTGCCAGCAGTTACTCGGGCGGGACCAGATTTGTGGAGCTGTTTTTT.

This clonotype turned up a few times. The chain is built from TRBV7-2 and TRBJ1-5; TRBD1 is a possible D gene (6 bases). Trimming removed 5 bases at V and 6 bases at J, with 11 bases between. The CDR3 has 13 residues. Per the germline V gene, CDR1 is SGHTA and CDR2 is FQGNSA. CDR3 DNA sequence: TGTGCCAGCAGCCTCCGACAGGCTCAGCCCCAGCATTTT. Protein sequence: CASSLRQAQPQHF.

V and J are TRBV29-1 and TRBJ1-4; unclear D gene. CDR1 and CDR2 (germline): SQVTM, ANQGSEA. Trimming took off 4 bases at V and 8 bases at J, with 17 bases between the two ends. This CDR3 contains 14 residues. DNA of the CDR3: TGCAGCGTTGTATACCACCCTGGGAGGGAAAAACTGTTTTTT. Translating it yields CSVVYHPGREKLFF.

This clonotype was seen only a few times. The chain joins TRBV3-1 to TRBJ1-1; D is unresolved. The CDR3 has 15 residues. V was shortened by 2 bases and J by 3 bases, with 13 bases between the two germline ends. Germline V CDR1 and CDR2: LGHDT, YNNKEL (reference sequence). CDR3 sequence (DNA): TGTGCCAGCAGCCAATCGGACGGTCGGGACACTGAAGCTTTCTTT. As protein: CASSQSDGRDTEAFF.

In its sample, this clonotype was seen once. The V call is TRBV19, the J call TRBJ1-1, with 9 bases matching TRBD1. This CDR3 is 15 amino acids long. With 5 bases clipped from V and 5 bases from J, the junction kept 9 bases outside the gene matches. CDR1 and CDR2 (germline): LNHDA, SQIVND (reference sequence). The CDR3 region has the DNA TGTGCCAGTAGTGCACCGGGACAGGGAAGAACTGAAGCTTTCTTT. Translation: CASSAPGQGRTEAFF. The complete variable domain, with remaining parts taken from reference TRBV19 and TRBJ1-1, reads DGGITQSPKYLFRKEGQNVTLSCEQNLNHDAMYWYRQDPGQGLRLIYYSQIVNDFQKGDIAEGYSVSREKKESFPLTVTSAQKNPTAFYLCASSAPGQGRTEAFFGQGTRLTVV.

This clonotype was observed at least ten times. CDR3 sequence (DNA): TGCGCCAGCAGCGAGGGGACATCGCGCTCCTACGAGCAGTACTTC. This gives the protein CASSEGTSRSYEQYF. The chain couples TRBV4-3 to TRBJ2-7, with D possibly being TRBD1 (6 bases). The V end was cut by 5 bases, the J end by 0 bases, with 14 bases between. The CDR3 length is 15 residues. Germline assignment: CDR1 LGHNA and CDR2 YSLEER.

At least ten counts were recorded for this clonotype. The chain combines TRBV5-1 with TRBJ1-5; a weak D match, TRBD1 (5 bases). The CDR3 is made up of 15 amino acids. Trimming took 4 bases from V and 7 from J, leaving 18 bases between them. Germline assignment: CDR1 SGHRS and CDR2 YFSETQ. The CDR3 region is CASSPGGRDGQPQHF. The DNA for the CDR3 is TGCGCCAGCAGCCCTGGCGGGCGGGACGGACAGCCCCAGCATTTT.

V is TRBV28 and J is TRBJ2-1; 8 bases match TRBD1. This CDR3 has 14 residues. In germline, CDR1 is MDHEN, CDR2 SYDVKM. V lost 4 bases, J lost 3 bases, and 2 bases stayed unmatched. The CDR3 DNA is TGTGCCAGCAGTTCCGGACAGGGCTACAATGAGCAGTTCTTC. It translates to CASSSGQGYNEQFF. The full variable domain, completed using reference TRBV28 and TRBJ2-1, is DVKVTQSSRYLVKRTGEKVFLECVQDMDHENMFWYRQDPGLGLRLIYFSYDVKMKEKGDIPEGYSVSREKKERFSLILESASTNQTSMYLCASSSGQGYNEQFFGPGTRLTVL.

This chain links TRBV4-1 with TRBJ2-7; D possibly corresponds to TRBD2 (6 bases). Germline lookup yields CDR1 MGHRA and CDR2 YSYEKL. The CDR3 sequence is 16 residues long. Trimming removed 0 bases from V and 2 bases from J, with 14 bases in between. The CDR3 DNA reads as TGCGCCAGCAGCCAAGATAGGGACTCCCCAACCTACGAGCAGTACTTC. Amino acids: CASSQDRDSPTYEQYF.

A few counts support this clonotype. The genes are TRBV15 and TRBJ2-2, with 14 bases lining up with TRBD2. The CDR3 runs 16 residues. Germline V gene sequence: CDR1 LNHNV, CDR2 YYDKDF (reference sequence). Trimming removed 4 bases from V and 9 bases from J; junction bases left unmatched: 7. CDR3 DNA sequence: TGTGCCACCAGCACCCCGGGACTAGCGGGGGCCAGGGAGCTGTTTTTT. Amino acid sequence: CATSTPGLAGARELFF.

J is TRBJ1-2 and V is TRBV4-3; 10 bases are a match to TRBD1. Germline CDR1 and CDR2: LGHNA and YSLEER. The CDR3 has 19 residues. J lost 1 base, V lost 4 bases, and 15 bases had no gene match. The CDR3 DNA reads TGCGCCAGCAGCCCTTGGCCGGGACAGGGGCACCCGATTAACTATGGCTACACCTTC. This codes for CASSPWPGQGHPINYGYTF.

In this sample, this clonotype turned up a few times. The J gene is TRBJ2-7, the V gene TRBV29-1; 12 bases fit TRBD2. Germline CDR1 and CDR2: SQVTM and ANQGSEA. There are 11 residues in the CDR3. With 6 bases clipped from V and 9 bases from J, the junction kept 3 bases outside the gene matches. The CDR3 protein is CSVLAGGVQYF. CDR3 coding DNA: TGCAGCGTGCTAGCGGGAGGGGTGCAGTACTTC.

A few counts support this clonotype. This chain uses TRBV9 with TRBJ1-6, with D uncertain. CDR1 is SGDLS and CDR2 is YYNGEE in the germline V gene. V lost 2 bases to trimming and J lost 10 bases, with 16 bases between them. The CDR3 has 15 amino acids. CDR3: CASSVVRDFSSPLHF. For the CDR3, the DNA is TGTGCCAGCAGCGTCGTACGAGACTTCAGCTCACCCCTCCACTTT.

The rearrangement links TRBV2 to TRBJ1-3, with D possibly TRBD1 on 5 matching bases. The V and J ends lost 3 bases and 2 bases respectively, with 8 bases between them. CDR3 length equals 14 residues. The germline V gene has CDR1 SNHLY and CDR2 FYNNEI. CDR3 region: CASSDGTAGNTIYF. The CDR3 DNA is TGTGCCAGCAGTGATGGGACCGCTGGAAACACCATATATTTT.

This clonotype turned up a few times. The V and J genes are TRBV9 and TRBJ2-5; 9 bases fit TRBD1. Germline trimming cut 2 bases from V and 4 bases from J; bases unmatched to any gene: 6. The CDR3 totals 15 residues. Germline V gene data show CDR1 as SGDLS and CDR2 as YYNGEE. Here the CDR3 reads CASSVKTGGGETQYF. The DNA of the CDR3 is TGTGCCAGCAGCGTTAAGACAGGGGGGGGAGAGACCCAGTACTTC. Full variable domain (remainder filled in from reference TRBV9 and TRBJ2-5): DSGVTQTPKHLITATGQRVTLRCSPRSGDLSVYWYQQSLDQGLQFLIQYYNGEERAKGNILERFSAQQFPDLHSELNLSSLELGDSALYFCASSVKTGGGETQYFGPGTRLLVL.